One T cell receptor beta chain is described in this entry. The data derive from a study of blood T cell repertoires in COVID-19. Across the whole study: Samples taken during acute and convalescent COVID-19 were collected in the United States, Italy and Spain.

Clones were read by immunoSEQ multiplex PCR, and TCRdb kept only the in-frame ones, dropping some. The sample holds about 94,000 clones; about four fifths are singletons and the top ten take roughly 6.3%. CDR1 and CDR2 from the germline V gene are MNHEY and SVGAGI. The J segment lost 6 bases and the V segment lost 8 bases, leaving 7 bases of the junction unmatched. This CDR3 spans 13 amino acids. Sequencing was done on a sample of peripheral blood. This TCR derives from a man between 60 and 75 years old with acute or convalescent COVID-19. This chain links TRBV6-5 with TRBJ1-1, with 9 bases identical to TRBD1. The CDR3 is CASVRQGVPEAFF. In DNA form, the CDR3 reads TGTGCCAGCGTTAGACAGGGGGTTCCTGAAGCTTTCTTT.